Below, one T cell receptor beta chain is given with its context. This specimen belongs to a study of cytomegalovirus exposure and HLA in healthy donors. Each donor was healthy, and each was a bone marrow donor. The CDR3 loop spans 14 amino acids. V lost 5 bases and J lost 9, with 14 bases in between. Per germline, CDR1 SGHAT and CDR2 FQNNGV. The PCR contained 60 Vbeta and 13 Jbeta primers. Profiled with immunoSEQ multiplex PCR; TCRdb holds only in-frame clones, not every one. Here the sample spans 65,000 to 90,000 clones, 65% to 80% being singletons. This receptor was identified in a man aged 70 or older in good health and CMV-seronegative. Material for sequencing was PBMCs. This chain connects TRBV11-2 to TRBJ1-6; D is perhaps TRBD1 (5 bases). The CDR3 DNA sequence: TGTGCCAGCAGCCCCACGGGGGGAATTTCACCCCTCCACTTT. Residues: CASSPTGGISPLHF.